This TCR beta chain was recovered during a study of blood T cell repertoires in COVID-19. Study-level background: Donors in the United States, Italy and Spain gave samples during acute or convalescent COVID-19. Sources were T cells, B-cell-depleted T cells, or PBMCs; the material itself was cDNA or gDNA.

Under the authors' procedure: Reference gene primers were amplified, and this amplification served to estimate nucleated cell counts. Clones were sequenced by immunoSEQ multiplex PCR, and TCRdb holds only the in-frame ones, with some missing. V and J calls and clone size are as listed in that table; D and trimming were resolved from the DNA. The sample holds about 180,000 clones, approximately 90% seen once. Germline V gene sequence: CDR1 MDHEN, CDR2 SYDVKM. CDR3 length equals 16 residues. With 2 bases clipped from V and 7 bases from J, the junction kept 8 bases outside the gene matches. The chain joins TRBV28 to TRBJ1-5; the match to TRBD1 covers 10 bases. The source is a man younger than 35 who had recovered from COVID-19. Material for sequencing was peripheral blood. CDR3 loop: CASSLRDRGAGQPQHF. The DNA of the CDR3 is TGTGCCAGCAGTTTACGGGACAGGGGCGCTGGGCAGCCCCAGCATTTT. The whole variable domain, filled in from reference TRBV28 and TRBJ1-5, reads DVKVTQSSRYLVKRTGEKVFLECVQDMDHENMFWYRQDPGLGLRLIYFSYDVKMKEKGDIPEGYSVSREKKERFSLILESASTNQTSMYLCASSLRDRGAGQPQHFGDGTRLSIL.